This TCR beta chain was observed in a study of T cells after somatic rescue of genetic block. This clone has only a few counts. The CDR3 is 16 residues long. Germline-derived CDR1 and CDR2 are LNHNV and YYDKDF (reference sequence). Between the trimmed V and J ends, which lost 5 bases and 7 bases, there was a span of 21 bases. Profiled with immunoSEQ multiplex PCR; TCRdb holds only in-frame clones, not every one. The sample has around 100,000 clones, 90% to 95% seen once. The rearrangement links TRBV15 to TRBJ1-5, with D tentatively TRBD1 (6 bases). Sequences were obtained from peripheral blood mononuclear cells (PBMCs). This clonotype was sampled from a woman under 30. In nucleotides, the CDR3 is TGTGCCACCAGCGGGGCAATTCTGACAGGAAGCCAGCCCCAGCATTTT. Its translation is CATSGAILTGSQPQHF.